Below, one T cell receptor (beta chain) is given with its context. Antigen unknown. The data originate from a study of T-cell reconstitution after alpha-beta-depleted transplantation in children. Study observations and caveats: When one year had passed after transplant, most T-cell counts and diversity came from newly produced T cells. At around two months after transplant, the alpha-beta T cells were reportedly derived from several hundred expanded clones that came from non-depleted graft cells. Recipient T cells and thymic progenitors that survived gave rise to the high TCRbeta diversity observed at day 60 in some patients.

In germline, CDR1 is DFQATT, CDR2 SNEGSKA (reference sequence). V lost 5 bases and J lost 0; bases outside the gene matches: 3. The CDR3 has 16 amino acids. The TCRbeta library incorporated unique molecular identifiers. TCRdb fed the PCR reads into MiXCR, producing one record per CDR3 protein. This sample has 250,000 or so distinct CDR3 sequences, with 20% to 30% found just once. The V and J genes are TRBV20-1 and TRBJ2-3, with 15 bases lining up with TRBD2. Source: PBMCs, mostly from graft donor cells, taken 360 days after TCRalphabeta/CD19-depleted stem cell transplant. The clonotype originates from a female patient between 2 and 15 years old who had a stem cell transplant for congenital amegakaryocytic thrombocytopenia, so the T cells may come from the graft donor. The CDR3 DNA follows: TGCAGTGCTCCGGGACTAGCGGGGGGAAGCACAGATACGCAGTATTTT. It translates to CSAPGLAGGSTDTQYF.